This passage covers 22 T cell receptor beta chains from one sample sequenced in a study of shared clonotypes between healthy human individuals. Measured with immunoSEQ multiplex PCR; TCRdb has only the in-frame clones, and not every one. The data contain 2,500,000 or so clones, approximately 94% of them singletons. The specimen was naive CD4+ T cells from PBMCs. This sample's subset: CD45RA+ positively selected. These receptors were taken from a man younger than 30 in good health. Some clones in this sample may be carry-over from other donors' samples.

Only a few counts were recorded for this clone. Other DNA sequences in this specimen translate into the identical CDR3. The rearrangement uses TRBV5-4 and TRBJ1-1; the D is unclear. The V and J ends lost 0 bases and 1 base respectively, with 4 bases between them. The CDR3 is 13 amino acids. CDR1 and CDR2 (germline): SGHNT, YYREEE (reference sequence). This chain's CDR3 is CASSLGGNTEAFF. The DNA for the CDR3 is TGTGCCAGCAGCTTGGGGGGGAACACTGAAGCTTTCTTT.

J is TRBJ2-5 and V is TRBV9, with TRBD2 matching over 7 bases. Germline V CDR1 and CDR2: SGDLS, YYNGEE. This CDR3 region has 17 residues. The V and J ends lost 4 bases and 4 bases, in that order; junction bases with no gene match: 16. The CDR3 bases are TGTGCCAGCAGCACCACCATGGGGAGGACTAGGGGAGAGACCCAGTACTTC. Translation gives CASSTTMGRTRGETQYF.

The rearrangement links TRBV28 to TRBJ1-4; 12 bases are a match to TRBD1. V lost 2 bases and J lost 7; bases outside the gene matches: 5. From germline, CDR1 is MDHEN and CDR2 SYDVKM. CDR3 length: 16 residues. In DNA form, the CDR3 reads TGTGCCAGCAGTTTAGGGGACAGGGGGCGCGGTGAAAAACTGTTTTTT. It codes for CASSLGDRGRGEKLFF. The full variable domain, completed using reference TRBV28 and TRBJ1-4, is DVKVTQSSRYLVKRTGEKVFLECVQDMDHENMFWYRQDPGLGLRLIYFSYDVKMKEKGDIPEGYSVSREKKERFSLILESASTNQTSMYLCASSLGDRGRGEKLFFGSGTQLSVL.

The rearrangement links TRBV5-4 to TRBJ2-7; a weak D match, TRBD2 (5 bases). V lost 5 bases to trimming and J lost 4 bases, with 13 bases between them. CDR3 length equals 13 residues. Germline CDR1 is SGHNT and CDR2 is YYREEE (reference sequence). This CDR3 reads CASSAVGAYEQYF. Written as DNA, the CDR3 is TGTGCCAGCAGTGCCGTGGGAGCTTACGAGCAGTACTTC.

This chain uses TRBV15 with TRBJ2-2; 9 bases are shared with TRBD2. This CDR3 comprises 14 residues. The germline CDR1 and CDR2 sequences are LNHNV and YYDKDF (reference sequence). V lost 7 bases, J lost 3 bases, and 3 bases stayed unmatched. CDR3 nucleotide sequence: TGTGCCACCAAGGCGGGAGGGCACACCGGGGAGCTGTTTTTT. It specifies CATKAGGHTGELFF.

The gene calls are TRBV5-1 and TRBJ2-1, with 11 bases lining up with TRBD2. Germline values: CDR1 SGHRS, CDR2 YFSETQ. The CDR3 consists of 16 residues. The V segment lost 4 bases and the J segment 2 bases; nucleotides outside the gene matches: 5. Here the CDR3 DNA reads TGCGCCAGCAGCGGAACTAGCGGGAGTACCTACAATGAGCAGTTCTTC. It encodes CASSGTSGSTYNEQFF.

The chain uses TRBV7-3 and TRBJ2-1; D unclear. This CDR3 contains 13 residues. Germline CDR1 is SGHTA and CDR2 is FQGTGA. Trimming cost V 4 bases and J 5 bases, with 9 bases left between them. The CDR3 DNA reads TGTGCCAGCAGCTCGAACCGAGACAATGAGCAGTTCTTC. This sequence encodes CASSSNRDNEQFF.

The V and J genes are TRBV6-5 and TRBJ2-7, with D hard to call. V was trimmed by 5 bases and J by 3 bases, leaving 5 bases between them. The V gene's germline CDR1 is MNHEY and CDR2 SVGAGI. This CDR3 is 11 amino acids long. The CDR3 DNA sequence: TGTGCCAGCAGTCGACGCTACGAGCAGTACTTC. This gives the protein CASSRRYEQYF.

The rearrangement links TRBV10-1 to TRBJ1-2, with 9 positions matching TRBD1. CDR3 size: 15 residues. V lost 6 bases and J lost 7; bases outside the gene matches: 12. The germline V gene encodes CDR1 WNHNN and CDR2 SYGVQD (reference sequence). The CDR3 nucleotides are TGCGCCAGCAGCCAACCCCGGGACAGGGTGGGTGGCTACACCTTC. It specifies CASSQPRDRVGGYTF.

Comments on this clone: The same CDR3 also results from other DNA sequences found in this sample. The rearrangement joins TRBV6-1 to TRBJ2-3; the D call may be TRBD1 or TRBD2 (5 bases each). The V end was cut by 1 base, the J end by 1 base, with 6 bases between. CDR1 is MNHNS and CDR2 is SASEGT in the germline V gene. CDR3 length: 14 amino acids. In DNA form, the CDR3 reads TGTGCCAGCAGTGAAGTGGGGGGCACAGATACGCAGTATTTT. It yields the protein CASSEVGGTDTQYF.

This clone is a singleton in its sample. The chain combines TRBV11-1 with TRBJ2-7; D is ambiguous. Trimming took off 1 base at V and 3 bases at J, with 10 bases between the two ends. The CDR3 contains 14 residues. Looked up from germline, CDR1 is SGHAT and CDR2 is FQDESV (reference sequence). This CDR3 is CASSLEHGNYEQYF. In nucleotides, the CDR3 is TGTGCCAGCAGCTTAGAGCACGGCAACTACGAGCAGTACTTC.

In this sample, this clone turned up once. The genes are TRBV6-5 and TRBJ2-7; TRBD1 agrees at 9 bases. Germline loops: CDR1 MNHEY, CDR2 SVGAGI. The CDR3 spans 13 residues. Trimming cost V 7 bases and J 6 bases; bases outside gene matches: 7. The CDR3 region has the DNA TGTGCCAGCACGGGACAGGGCCCATCCGAGCAGTACTTC. Its protein is CASTGQGPSEQYF.

In this sample, this clone turned up once. This sequence joins TRBV7-2 and TRBJ2-1; TRBD2 agrees at 14 bases. The germline V gene encodes CDR1 SGHTA and CDR2 FQGNSA. The trim removed 5 bases at V and 8 bases at J, leaving 5 bases unmatched. CDR3 size: 15 residues. The CDR3 DNA is TGTGCCAGCAGCCTTGGGACTAGCGGGAGTGATGAGCAGTTCTTC. This codes for CASSLGTSGSDEQFF.

This chain uses TRBV10-2 with TRBJ2-6; no clear D gene. Trimming pared 6 bases from V and 2 bases from J, leaving 8 bases between. This CDR3 has 14 amino acids. Germline loops: CDR1 WSHSY, CDR2 SAAADI. The CDR3 DNA reads as TGCGCCAGCAGGGACGTCACTGGGGCCAACGTCCTGACTTTC. Protein: CASRDVTGANVLTF.

The chain uses TRBV5-5 and TRBJ2-3, with TRBD2 matching over 10 bases. CDR1 is SGHKS and CDR2 is YYEKEE in the germline V gene (reference sequence). Trimming removed 3 bases from V and 5 bases from J; junction bases left unmatched: 3. The CDR3 length is 14 residues. The CDR3 region has the DNA TGTGCCAGCAGCTCCCGACTAGCGGGAGATACGCAGTATTTT. It is translated as CASSSRLAGDTQYF.

The rearrangement uses TRBV4-1 and TRBJ2-1; no clear D. Germline V gene lookup returns CDR1 MGHRA and CDR2 YSYEKL. CDR3 length: 13 residues. The V end lost 4 bases, the J end lost 4 bases, and 8 bases lay between the germline ends. The CDR3 reads CASSPAGYNEQFF. The CDR3 region has the DNA TGCGCCAGCAGCCCAGCCGGTTACAATGAGCAGTTCTTC.

The V and J genes are TRBV7-2 and TRBJ2-7; D is unresolved. The CDR3 consists of 14 residues. The germline V and J ends were trimmed by 5 bases and 1 base, with 12 bases remaining between them. The V gene's germline CDR1 is SGHTA and CDR2 FQGNSA. The CDR3 region has the DNA TGTGCCAGCAGCCCGACCCATGGGTCCTACGAGCAGTACTTC. Translation gives CASSPTHGSYEQYF. Combining the CDR3 with reference TRBV7-2 and TRBJ2-7 gives the whole variable domain GAGVSQSPSNKVTEKGKDVELRCDPISGHTALYWYRQSLGQGLEFLIYFQGNSAPDKSGLPSDRFSAERTGGSVSTLTIQRTQQEDSAVYLCASSPTHGSYEQYFGPGTRLTVT.

The CDR3 nucleotides are TGTGCCAGCATCAAGCGGTACTCGACTCAAGAGACCCAGTACTTC. Translating gives CASIKRYSTQETQYF. The rearrangement uses TRBV2 and TRBJ2-5, with a tentative D call TRBD2 (5 bases). This CDR3 comprises 15 residues. Trimming shortened V by 7 bases and J by 2 bases, and 17 bases separated the two germline ends. CDR1 and CDR2 from the germline V gene are SNHLY and FYNNEI.

There are a few counts of this clone. V gene TRBV25-1 combines with J gene TRBJ1-5; 7 bases are shared with TRBD1. Germline trimming cut 4 bases from V and 6 bases from J; bases unmatched to any gene: 3. CDR1 and CDR2 from the germline V gene are MGHDK and SYGVNS. The length of the CDR3 is 13 residues. The CDR3, as DNA: TGTGCCAGCAGTGTGCAGGGGGGTCAGCCCCAGCATTTT. This codes for CASSVQGGQPQHF. Drawing the rest from reference TRBV25-1 and TRBJ1-5, the complete variable domain is EADIYQTPRYLVIGTGKKITLECSQTMGHDKMYWYQQDPGMELHLIHYSYGVNSTEKGDLSSESTVSRIRTEHFPLTLESARPSHTSQYLCASSVQGGQPQHFGDGTRLSIL.

The chain employs TRBV4-2 and TRBJ1-1; 9 bases are a match to TRBD1. Germline V gene lookup returns CDR1 LGHNA and CDR2 YNFKEQ. Germline trimming cut 3 bases from V and 1 base from J; bases unmatched to any gene: 12. The CDR3 is 18 amino acids. The CDR3 nucleotides read TGTGCCAGCAGCCACGGGGTTCGAGGACAGGGGAGGAACACTGAAGCTTTCTTT. Encoded protein: CASSHGVRGQGRNTEAFF.

The J gene is TRBJ1-4, the V gene TRBV28; no definite D call. The CDR3 length is 14 residues. V lost 8 bases, J lost 3 bases, and 13 bases lay in between. In germline, CDR1 is MDHEN, CDR2 SYDVKM. Written as DNA, the CDR3 is TGTGCCAGCCGAGTTGGGTGGGCTAATGAAAAACTGTTTTTT. Translation gives CASRVGWANEKLFF.

The chain employs TRBV7-8 and TRBJ2-7; 9 nucleotides agree with TRBD1. The V and J ends lost 4 bases and 7 bases, in that order; junction bases with no gene match: 5. The germline V gene has CDR1 SGHVS and CDR2 FQNEAQ. The CDR3 length is 13 residues. The CDR3 region has the DNA TGTGCCAGCAGCTCAACAGGGGGCTGGGAGCAGTACTTC. Its protein product is CASSSTGGWEQYF.